This TCR beta chain stems from a study of response to subunit inactivated influenza vaccine. Using its own MiXCR run on the RT-PCR reads, TCRdb lists one record per CDR3 protein. In the table there are some 540,000 distinct CDR3 sequences, under 25% of which are singletons. This CDR3 has 16 residues. Looked up from germline, CDR1 is MNHNS and CDR2 is SASEGT. Trimming cost V 4 bases and J 4 bases; bases outside gene matches: 2. Comments on this clonotype: The target antigen is unknown.

Whole-study results and caveats: Authors suggested each seasonal flu vaccination may recruit only limited numbers of new T cells.

The same sample was also used in a study of T cells expressing NK-cell markers. Per that study: The authors generated TCR beta cDNA through 5'RACE template switching with UMIs. Each TCR beta repertoire originated in sorted T cells that were CD3+CD56+NKG2C+, CD3+CD56+NKG2C- or CD3+CD56-NKG2C+. Serological testing identified most of the eight sequenced donors as HCMV-seropositive and one as seronegative. Several experiments employed an anti-gamma-delta TCR antibody to confine sorting to alpha-beta TCR T cells.

J is TRBJ2-2 and V is TRBV6-1, with 14 bases matching TRBD2. Material: CD4+ T cells sorted from PBMCs, obtained about 13 days after vaccination. The clonotype originates from a man in his forties or fifties who received an inactivated influenza vaccine. Here the CDR3 reads CASSGTSGRLTGELFF. DNA for the CDR3: TGTGCCAGCAGTGGGACTAGCGGGAGGCTCACCGGGGAGCTGTTTTTT.